This is a list of T cell receptor beta chains from one sample in a study of Ad26.COV2.S vaccination and SARS-CoV-2 variants. The method was immunoSEQ multiplex PCR; TCRdb's version includes in-frame clones alone and lacks a portion of them. This table holds about 350,000 clones, approximately 90% found once. Sequences were derived from peripheral blood, sampled in a trial of Ad26.COV2.S vaccine versus placebo. The source of these receptors is a person between 18 and 59 years old who received the Ad26.COV2.S COVID-19 vaccine or a placebo. The CDR3 runs from the conserved cysteine through the conserved F or W. Fields, in order: CDR3 protein, V gene, J gene.

CDR3 protein: CASSKEQGRVEAFF; V gene: TRBV2; J gene: TRBJ1-1
CDR3 protein: CASSQVGLIGEQYF; V gene: TRBV4-1; J gene: TRBJ2-7
CDR3 protein: CATNQGSDTYEQYF; V gene: TRBV2; J gene: TRBJ2-7
CDR3 protein: CASSRAYEQYF; V gene: TRBV3-1/TRBV3-2; J gene: TRBJ2-7
CDR3 protein: CATSDVSSGTDTQYF; V gene: TRBV24-1; J gene: TRBJ2-3
CDR3 protein: CASSPGPRGTDTQYF; V gene: TRBV7-3; J gene: TRBJ2-3
CDR3 protein: CASSQVRTGVGEQFF; V gene: TRBV4-2; J gene: TRBJ2-1
CDR3 protein: CASSPLAGTRYNEQFF; V gene: TRBV7-8; J gene: TRBJ2-1
CDR3 protein: CASSGTPGATGELFF; V gene: TRBV5-1; J gene: TRBJ2-2
CDR3 protein: CASSLAQGLAGELFF; V gene: TRBV7-8; J gene: TRBJ2-2
CDR3 protein: CASSVQRTDTQYF; V gene: TRBV9; J gene: TRBJ2-3
CDR3 protein: CASSTEYNEQFF; V gene: TRBV28; J gene: TRBJ2-1
CDR3 protein: CASSLDELTPLHF; V gene: TRBV7-6; J gene: TRBJ1-6
CDR3 protein: CASSLGDSQETQYF; V gene: TRBV5-6; J gene: TRBJ2-5
CDR3 protein: CASSQHRGGAGTDTQYF; V gene: TRBV4-3; J gene: TRBJ2-3
CDR3 protein: CASTRGGNQPQHF; V gene: TRBV12-3/TRBV12-4; J gene: TRBJ1-5
CDR3 protein: CATSGGSPDTQYF; V gene: TRBV24-1; J gene: TRBJ2-3
CDR3 protein: CASSPRQGGGELFF; V gene: TRBV27; J gene: TRBJ2-2
CDR3 protein: CASSQGHGGRDTEAFF; V gene: TRBV4-1; J gene: TRBJ1-1
CDR3 protein: CASSPGLAGGMSYNEQFF; V gene: TRBV7-8; J gene: TRBJ2-1
CDR3 protein: CASSFNGNYGYTF; V gene: TRBV28; J gene: TRBJ1-2
CDR3 protein: CSVEEYTDTQYF; V gene: TRBV29-1; J gene: TRBJ2-3
CDR3 protein: CASSSRDRGETQYF; V gene: TRBV11-2; J gene: TRBJ2-5
CDR3 protein: CASSWGRTDTQYF; V gene: TRBV13; J gene: TRBJ2-3
CDR3 protein: CARDPPHIQGYQETQYF; V gene: TRBV5-1; J gene: TRBJ2-5
CDR3 protein: CASSLVGELGNEQFF; V gene: TRBV28; J gene: TRBJ2-1
CDR3 protein: CASSLETGKGTEAFF; V gene: TRBV5-1; J gene: TRBJ1-1
CDR3 protein: CASSFDRTDTQYF; V gene: TRBV5-1; J gene: TRBJ2-3
CDR3 protein: CATGVQGRETQYF; V gene: TRBV24-1; J gene: TRBJ2-5
CDR3 protein: CASSPGVNTDTQYF; V gene: TRBV18; J gene: TRBJ2-3
CDR3 protein: CASSRPSGGEINTGELFF; V gene: TRBV27; J gene: TRBJ2-2
CDR3 protein: CASRSGQPNYGYTF; V gene: TRBV2; J gene: TRBJ1-2
CDR3 protein: CASFRSGLAGKETQYF; V gene: TRBV28; J gene: TRBJ2-5
CDR3 protein: CASSQDYAGSYNEQFF; V gene: TRBV14; J gene: TRBJ2-1
CDR3 protein: CASSYGDPSSIYEQYF; V gene: TRBV6-5; J gene: TRBJ2-7
CDR3 protein: CASTSSGRIGEQFF; V gene: TRBV2; J gene: TRBJ2-1
CDR3 protein: CASSTGQGRLVGYTF; V gene: TRBV19; J gene: TRBJ1-2
CDR3 protein: CASSFRGGSTDTQYF; V gene: TRBV28; J gene: TRBJ2-3
CDR3 protein: CASSVGGSGSYEQYF; V gene: TRBV9; J gene: TRBJ2-7
CDR3 protein: CASRRAGGSYEQYF; V gene: TRBV28; J gene: TRBJ2-7
CDR3 protein: CASRPPRSDRHTQYF; V gene: TRBV6-5; J gene: TRBJ2-3